The 29 T cell receptor beta chains in this list originate from one sample, sequenced in a study of cytomegalovirus exposure and HLA in healthy donors. Primers: 60 Vbeta forward and 13 Jbeta reverse. Clones were sequenced by immunoSEQ multiplex PCR, and TCRdb holds only the in-frame ones, with some missing. The table lists around 150,000 clones, under 75% of them singletons. The sample taken for sequencing was PBMCs. The origin of the receptors is a man aged 35-49 years in good health and CMV-seropositive.

The chain combines TRBV28 with TRBJ2-6, with a possible D match to TRBD2 (6 bases). CDR3 size: 13 residues. CDR1 and CDR2 from the germline V gene are MDHEN and SYDVKM. The V end lost 6 bases, the J end lost 11 bases, and 14 bases lay between the germline ends. The CDR3 region is CASRIWGGDVLTF. The CDR3 bases are TGTGCCAGCAGAATTTGGGGCGGGGACGTCCTGACTTTC.

The genes are TRBV29-1 and TRBJ1-1; 9 bases match TRBD1. J was trimmed by 0 bases and V by 7 bases; bases with no gene match: 3. CDR1 and CDR2 (germline): SQVTM, ANQGSEA. The CDR3 is made up of 13 amino acids. CDR3 in DNA: TGCAGCGGACAGGGGGGCATGAACACTGAAGCTTTCTTT. Protein: CSGQGGMNTEAFF.

Details on this clone: The sample carries other DNA sequences with the same CDR3. The chain employs TRBV6-5 and TRBJ2-7, with D perhaps TRBD1 (5 bases). The ends were cut back, 5 bases at V and 4 bases at J, with 6 bases in the middle. The CDR3 contains 11 residues. Germline values: CDR1 MNHEY, CDR2 SVGAGI. The CDR3 sequence is CASSRGYEQYF. DNA of the CDR3: TGTGCCAGCAGTAGGGGATACGAGCAGTACTTC.

This clone was detected a few times. This sequence joins TRBV21-1 and TRBJ2-5; TRBD1 is the table's D call, not checked against the DNA. The J call may be incorrect, as the DNA end agrees better with TRBJ2-7. TRBV21-1 is marked as a pseudogene. The CDR3 is 16 amino acids. CDR3 protein: CASSTPRQGARYEQYF. The CDR3 DNA sequence: TGTGCCAGCAGCACCCCCCGACAGGGGGCGCGCTACGAGCAGTACTTC.

The chain links TRBV7-2 to TRBJ1-2; the D gene is possibly TRBD1 (5 bases). Germline V CDR1 and CDR2: SGHTA, FQGNSA. This CDR3 comprises 13 residues. The germline V and J ends were trimmed by 1 base and 4 bases, with 7 bases remaining between them. The CDR3 is CASSLDRTYGYTF. CDR3 nucleotide sequence: TGTGCCAGCAGCTTAGACAGGACCTATGGCTACACCTTC.

The rearrangement joins TRBV13 to TRBJ2-3; 9 nucleotides match TRBD2. This CDR3 contains 15 residues. The J segment lost 2 bases and the V segment lost 4 bases, leaving 4 bases of the junction unmatched. Germline V lookup: CDR1 PRHDT, CDR2 FYEKMQ (reference sequence). The CDR3 nucleotides read TGTGCCAGCAGCTCGGGACTAGCTCACACAGATACGCAGTATTTT. Protein sequence: CASSSGLAHTDTQYF.

The chain recombines TRBV7-9 with TRBJ1-1; the D is unclear. V was cut by 2 bases and J by 2 bases, with 15 bases left in between. Germline V CDR1 and CDR2: SEHNR, FQNEAQ (reference sequence). CDR3 length equals 16 residues. CDR3 in amino acids: CASSLRPAGANTEAFF. CDR3 sequence (DNA): TGTGCCAGCAGCTTAAGGCCCGCGGGAGCAAACACTGAAGCTTTCTTT.

V and J are TRBV6-1 and TRBJ2-3, with 11 nucleotides matching TRBD1. The germline gives CDR1 MNHNS, CDR2 SASEGT. The CDR3 contains 17 residues. V shed 4 bases, J shed 3 bases, and the junction held 9 bases outside the gene matches. The CDR3 nucleotides are TGTGCCAGCAGTGCAACGTGGGGGACAGGGGGTACAGATACGCAGTATTTT. As protein: CASSATWGTGGTDTQYF.

This chain joins TRBV4-1 and TRBJ2-2; 10 nucleotides agree with TRBD1. Trimming cost V 0 bases and J 7 bases; bases outside gene matches: 8. This CDR3 region has 17 residues. Per germline, CDR1 MGHRA and CDR2 YSYEKL. Here the CDR3 reads CASSQEGRTGGGGELFF. The CDR3 bases are TGCGCCAGCAGCCAAGAGGGAAGGACAGGGGGTGGCGGGGAGCTGTTTTTT.

The chain couples TRBV19 to TRBJ1-5; 7 bases line up with TRBD1. This CDR3 contains 17 residues. Germline trimming cut 3 bases from V and 1 base from J; bases unmatched to any gene: 9. CDR1 LNHDA and CDR2 SQIVND come from the germline V gene (reference sequence). The CDR3 reads CASSMRGQSTSNQPQHF. The CDR3 nucleotides are TGTGCCAGTAGTATGAGGGGGCAGAGTACGAGCAATCAGCCCCAGCATTTT.

This sequence joins TRBV2 and TRBJ1-2; TRBD1 matches 8 bases. The CDR3 length is 18 residues. J was trimmed by 3 bases and V by 6 bases; bases with no gene match: 18. Germline V lookup: CDR1 SNHLY, CDR2 FYNNEI. CDR3 residues: CASRGRQGRVMVDYGYTF. CDR3 coding DNA: TGTGCCAGCAGGGGCCGACAGGGGAGGGTAATGGTAGACTATGGCTACACCTTC.

The rearrangement uses TRBV6-1 and TRBJ1-6, with D hard to call. This CDR3 contains 16 residues. V lost 1 base to trimming and J lost 9 bases, with 16 bases between them. Germline V gives CDR1 MNHNS, CDR2 SASEGT. The chain's CDR3 is CASSEVDSPTGSPLHF. In DNA form, the CDR3 reads TGTGCCAGCAGTGAAGTGGACTCCCCTACGGGTTCACCCCTCCACTTT.

This clone is a singleton in its sample. The chain recombines TRBV29-1 with TRBJ2-7; 11 positions agree with TRBD2. Germline V gene data show CDR1 as SQVTM and CDR2 as ANQGSEA. V lost 7 bases and J lost 5; bases outside the gene matches: 7. CDR3 length equals 13 residues. The CDR3 spells CSALAGGLDEQYF. The CDR3 bases are TGCAGCGCTTTAGCGGGGGGGCTTGACGAGCAGTACTTC.

The V call is TRBV4-2, the J call TRBJ1-2, with 8 bases fitting TRBD1. The CDR3 extends over 13 amino acids. Germline trimming cut 4 bases from V and 8 bases from J; bases unmatched to any gene: 6. Germline V CDR1 and CDR2: LGHNA, YNFKEQ. The CDR3 is CASSRDRLEGYTF. CDR3 DNA: TGTGCCAGCAGCCGGGACAGGCTGGAGGGCTACACCTTC.

The genes are TRBV19 and TRBJ1-5; D possibly corresponds to TRBD1 (5 bases). There are 14 residues in the CDR3. Trimming removed 10 bases at V and 3 bases at J, with 16 bases between. Germline loops: CDR1 LNHDA, CDR2 SQIVND (reference sequence). The CDR3 DNA reads TGTGCCACCCAAAGGGCACAGGACAATCAGCCCCAGCATTTT. This translates into CATQRAQDNQPQHF.

This clone was recorded once. V and J are TRBV10-3 and TRBJ1-6, with 7 bases matching TRBD1. This CDR3 contains 14 residues. V was clipped by 6 bases and J by 6 bases; unmatched bases: 5. Germline loops: CDR1 ENHRY, CDR2 SYGVKD. The DNA for the CDR3 is TGTGCCATCAGCTCCGGGACAGCTAATTCACCCCTCCACTTT. Translation gives CAISSGTANSPLHF.

The V call is TRBV19, the J call TRBJ2-1; 11 nucleotides agree with TRBD2. With V trimmed by 3 bases and J by 3 bases, 16 bases remained unmatched. CDR1 is LNHDA and CDR2 is SQIVND in the germline V gene (reference sequence). This CDR3 comprises 20 residues. CDR3 nucleotides: TGTGCCAGTAGTATTCCCCTGGGGATAGCGGGGGGGTTTGGCTACAATGAGCAGTTCTTC. This gives the protein CASSIPLGIAGGFGYNEQFF.

This sequence joins TRBV5-4 and TRBJ2-7; 13 bases are a match to TRBD2. The CDR3 is 16 residues long. With V trimmed by 3 bases and J by 3 bases, 6 bases remained unmatched. The germline CDR1 and CDR2 sequences are SGHNT and YYREEE (reference sequence). CDR3 residues: CASSSPTSGGVYEQYF. In DNA form, the CDR3 reads TGTGCCAGCAGCTCGCCCACTAGCGGGGGGGTCTACGAGCAGTACTTC.

This clone came up once. The chain employs TRBV14 and TRBJ2-2; the D gene is possibly TRBD2 (6 bases). In germline, CDR1 is SGHDN, CDR2 FVKESK. V dropped 0 bases and J dropped 5 bases, with 13 bases sitting between them. CDR3 length equals 16 residues. The CDR3 DNA sequence: TGTGCCAGCAGCCAAGATCTGGGGGGACCGACCGGGGAGCTGTTTTTT. Translation gives CASSQDLGGPTGELFF.

The J gene is TRBJ1-1, the V gene TRBV6-1; D possibly corresponds to TRBD1 (5 bases). The CDR3 loop spans 16 amino acids. Germline lookup yields CDR1 MNHNS and CDR2 SASEGT. Trimming removed 2 bases from V and 3 bases from J, with 16 bases in between. The CDR3 region has the DNA TGTGCCAGCAGTGAAATAGGGGTAGGCCTGTACACTGAAGCTTTCTTT. It yields the protein CASSEIGVGLYTEAFF.

The rearrangement joins TRBV6-1 to TRBJ1-2; tentative D call: TRBD1 (6 bases). CDR1 and CDR2 from the germline V gene are MNHNS and SASEGT. The CDR3 sequence is 14 residues long. Trimming took off 6 bases at V and 4 bases at J, with 15 bases between the two ends. The CDR3 loop is CASSLDSQSYGYTF. The DNA of the CDR3 is TGTGCCAGCAGCCTGGACAGTCAAAGCTATGGCTACACCTTC.

On this clone: A read error may produce the germline difference seen at one junction end. The rearrangement uses TRBV7-9 and TRBJ2-7, with TRBD1 matching 8 bases. CDR3 length: 15 amino acids. CDR1 is SEHNR, CDR2 FQNEAQ, per germline (reference sequence). As DNA, the CDR3 is TGTTCCAGCAGCCCGCGGACAGGGTACATCGACGAGCAGTACTTC. Protein: CSSSPRTGYIDEQYF. The full variable domain, rest sourced from reference TRBV7-9 and TRBJ2-7, is DTGVSQNPRHKITKRGQNVTFRCDPISEHNRLYWYRQTLGQGPEFLTYFQNEAQLEKSRLLSDRFSAERPKGSFSTLEIQRTEQGDSAMYLCSSSPRTGYIDEQYFGPGTRLTVT.

This chain connects TRBV10-3 to TRBJ1-5, with D unresolved. Trimming took 4 bases from V and 0 from J, leaving 10 bases between them. Germline V gene data show CDR1 as ENHRY and CDR2 as SYGVKD. The CDR3 is made up of 15 amino acids. In DNA form, the CDR3 reads TGTGCCATCAGTGGCGGAGGAGGTAGCAATCAGCCCCAGCATTTT. Residues: CAISGGGGSNQPQHF.

The genes are TRBV6-7 and TRBJ2-7, with a tentative D call TRBD1 (5 bases). TRBV6-7 is identified as an open reading frame with a role that is uncertain. The CDR3 extends over 15 amino acids. Trimming shortened V by 2 bases and J by 3 bases, and 14 bases separated the two germline ends. CDR3 in DNA: TGTGCCAGCAGTTACCCACAGGTCTCCCTCTACGAGCAGTACTTC. It codes for CASSYPQVSLYEQYF.

The rearrangement links TRBV4-3 to TRBJ2-5; D might be TRBD1 (6 bases). The CDR3 spans 16 residues. Between the trimmed V and J ends, which lost 0 bases and 5 bases, there was a span of 16 bases. Germline V gene lookup returns CDR1 LGHNA and CDR2 YSLEER. CDR3 amino acids: CASSQDVGQGWETQYF. CDR3 DNA: TGCGCCAGCAGCCAAGACGTGGGACAAGGTTGGGAGACCCAGTACTTC.

This clone was recorded only once. V and J are TRBV11-1 and TRBJ2-6; 8 bases map to TRBD1. Per the germline V gene, CDR1 is SGHAT and CDR2 is FQDESV (reference sequence). The junction had 8 bases not matched to a gene; V was cut back by 4 bases and J by 0 bases. The CDR3 is 18 amino acids. The CDR3 spells CASSSGTGLISGANVLTF. CDR3 nucleotide sequence: TGTGCCAGCAGCTCCGGGACAGGCCTCATCTCTGGGGCCAACGTCCTGACTTTC.

This clone has more than one count but fewer than ten. This sequence joins TRBV7-9 and TRBJ2-7; 9 nucleotides line up with TRBD2. V shed 2 bases, J shed 6 bases, and the junction held 8 bases outside the gene matches. Germline V CDR1 and CDR2: SEHNR, FQNEAQ (reference sequence). This CDR3 contains 15 residues. CDR3 bases: TGTGCCAGCAGCTTAAGGGCGGGGGGGCCTGCCGAGCAGTACTTC. Its protein is CASSLRAGGPAEQYF.

The chain uses TRBV19 and TRBJ2-7; TRBD1 is a possible D gene (5 bases). The V and J ends lost 4 bases and 5 bases respectively, with 15 bases between them. Per the germline V gene, CDR1 is LNHDA and CDR2 is SQIVND (reference sequence). The length of the CDR3 is 14 residues. The CDR3 is CASSNAQGWNEQYF. For the CDR3, the DNA is TGTGCCAGTAGTAATGCCCAGGGTTGGAACGAGCAGTACTTC.

This clone has just one count. The chain links TRBV25-1 to TRBJ2-7; 10 bases map to TRBD1. The germline CDR1 and CDR2 sequences are MGHDK and SYGVNS. The V segment lost 8 bases and the J segment 4 bases; nucleotides outside the gene matches: 11. This CDR3 is 15 amino acids long. The CDR3 DNA reads TGTGCCAGCTCGGGACAGGGGACTTGGGGATACGAGCAGTACTTC. This codes for CASSGQGTWGYEQYF.